This entry describes one T cell receptor (beta chain). Antigen specificity is unknown. The CDR3 has 15 amino acids. V was pared by 5 bases and J by 8 bases, with 12 bases of the junction left unmatched. Germline CDR1 MNHEY, CDR2 SVGAGI. The PCR employed 60 Vbeta primers together with 13 Jbeta primers. The method was immunoSEQ multiplex PCR; TCRdb's version includes in-frame clones alone and lacks a portion of them. Of about 130,000 clones in the sample, 70% to 75% are singletons; the top ten hold less than 4%. The record originates from a study of cytomegalovirus exposure and HLA in healthy donors. Study conclusions and caveats: An analysis done earlier found most TCR beta V segments productive about 87% or about 30% of the time. An Asian-associated ancestry cluster reportedly showed fewer N-insertions than the approximately 700-donor mean in a later analysis.

The chain employs TRBV6-5 and TRBJ2-3; 8 bases are a match to TRBD1. The source of this sequence is a man aged 25-45 years in good health and CMV-seronegative. The sample consisted of PBMCs. The CDR3 DNA sequence: TGTGCCAGCAGTCCTGGGACAGGAGGTTCCTCTACGCAGTATTTT. Translating it yields CASSPGTGGSSTQYF.